This TCR beta chain stems from a study of blood T cell repertoires in COVID-19. Across the whole study: Italy, Spain and the United States were the sources of the convalescent and acute COVID-19 samples. T cells, B-cell-depleted T cells, or PBMCs supplied cDNA or gDNA.

Trimming took 6 bases from V and 10 from J; bases not matched to a gene: 6. Per the germline V gene, CDR1 is MGHRA and CDR2 is YSYEKL. The length of the CDR3 is 12 residues. As handled by the study authors: For nucleated cells, counts were estimated from reference gene primer amplification. Assay used: immunoSEQ multiplex PCR; TCRdb lists only in-frame clones, some missing. V and J calls and clone size follow that table, whereas D and trimming were derived from the DNA. Altogether 270,000 or so clones are present, approximately 87% being singletons, with the ten largest covering approximately 12%. Patients at the Seattle site were enrolled during active infection and followed longitudinally.

The origin of this receptor is a woman aged 25 to 39 with COVID-19, enrolled during active disease. The chain couples TRBV4-1 to TRBJ2-1; 7 bases are a match to TRBD2. Sequencing was done on a sample of peripheral blood. CDR3 in DNA: TGCGCCAGCAGGGAAAACGGGGGGGAGCAGTTCTTC. This codes for CASRENGGEQFF.